Following are 15 T cell receptor beta chains from one sample sequenced in a study of radiation and T cells in renal cell carcinoma (TCRdb year 2020). The protocol used for the library was the immunoSEQ multiplex PCR assay. TCRdb stores this immuneACCESS table with in-frame sequences only. Part of the clones is absent; in the studies checked, under half of the shortfall reflects unresolved V genes, and no reason is known for the rest. The sample yields some 16,000 clones; roughly 50% were counted once. The ten largest clones add up to approximately 10% of the sample. Per the publication, the time point label means: tumor resected at nephrectomy. In light of the paper, this sample's treatment or condition label describes: treatment-naive control, cytoreductive nephrectomy. This material consisted of tumor tissue, taken from a patient whose treatment was nephrectomy without radiotherapy. The receptors here all came from a man over 45 with renal cell carcinoma.

Judged by abundance, this clone is medium-sized. This chain links TRBV6-1 with TRBJ2-7; D is unresolved. This CDR3 is 13 amino acids long. Looked up from germline, CDR1 is MNHNS and CDR2 is SASEGT. V was pared by 5 bases and J by 5 bases, with 13 bases between. Written as DNA, the CDR3 is TGTGCCAGCAGTCACCCCGGGTTCCACGAGCAGTACTTC. Translated: CASSHPGFHEQYF.

CDR3 sequence reads: CAISDRGGSSNQPQHF. Here the CDR3 DNA reads TGTGCCATCAGTGATAGGGGGGGCTCGAGCAATCAGCCCCAGCATTTT. The chain joins TRBV10-3 to TRBJ1-5, with a possible D match to TRBD1 (6 bases). This CDR3 has 16 amino acids. V lost 3 bases and J lost 1, with 13 bases in between. CDR1 is ENHRY and CDR2 is SYGVKD in the germline V gene.

This clone was seen ten or more times. This rearrangement joins TRBV5-1 to TRBJ1-6; D remains ambiguous. CDR3 length: 13 residues. Trimming stripped 4 bases from V and 9 bases from J, with 11 bases between. Germline CDR1 SGHRS, CDR2 YFSETQ. Here the CDR3 reads CASSPQDGSPLHF. CDR3 bases: TGCGCCAGCAGCCCCCAGGATGGTTCACCCCTCCACTTT.

Only a few counts were recorded for this clone. The rearrangement uses TRBV19 and TRBJ2-3; TRBD2 agrees at 12 bases. Germline CDR1 reads LNHDA; CDR2 reads SQIVND (reference sequence). Trimming cost V 3 bases and J 0 bases; bases outside gene matches: 4. The CDR3 length is 17 residues. The CDR3 sequence: CASSIVLAGGSTDTQYF. The CDR3, as DNA: TGTGCCAGTAGTATCGTACTAGCGGGGGGCAGCACAGATACGCAGTATTTT.

V and J are TRBV11-2 and TRBJ1-2, with D possibly matching TRBD1 (6 bases). The CDR3 extends over 13 amino acids. Germline V CDR1 and CDR2: SGHAT, FQNNGV. Trimming cost V 2 bases and J 3 bases, with 7 bases left between them. The CDR3 reads CASSLNRDYGYTF. The CDR3 DNA is TGTGCCAGCAGCTTAAACAGGGACTATGGCTACACCTTC.

The rearrangement joins TRBV30 to TRBJ2-2; D not resolved. V dropped 4 bases and J dropped 5 bases, with 2 bases sitting between them. Germline V gene sequence: CDR1 GTSNPN, CDR2 SVGIG (reference sequence). The CDR3 sequence is 10 residues long. The CDR3 loop is CAWKTGELFF. The CDR3 region has the DNA TGTGCCTGGAAAACCGGGGAGCTGTTTTTT.

The rearrangement uses TRBV7-6 and TRBJ2-1; 7 bases agree with TRBD1. CDR3 length: 15 amino acids. Germline CDR1 and CDR2: SGHVS and FNYEAQ. The ends lost 1 base at V and 3 bases at J; junction bases unmatched: 3. The CDR3 loop is CASSLGQGDYNEQFF. The CDR3 nucleotides are TGTGCCAGCAGCTTAGGCCAGGGGGACTACAATGAGCAGTTCTTC.

This chain joins TRBV27 and TRBJ1-2, with 7 bases lining up with TRBD1. Trimming at V came to 0 bases and at J to 8 bases, leaving 6 bases not matched to a gene. Germline CDR1 is MNHEY and CDR2 is SMNVEV (reference sequence). This CDR3 has 14 amino acids. CDR3 sequence: CASSLSPGGSGYTF. Written as DNA, the CDR3 is TGTGCCAGCAGTTTATCGCCAGGGGGAAGCGGCTACACCTTC.

This clone was seen a few times. The rearrangement links TRBV4-2 to TRBJ2-2; possibly TRBD1 for D (6 bases). The CDR3 extends over 14 amino acids. CDR1 LGHNA and CDR2 YNFKEQ come from the germline V gene. The V and J ends lost 5 bases and 7 bases respectively, with 14 bases between them. The CDR3: CASSYTGLVGELFF. The CDR3 nucleotides are TGTGCCAGCAGCTATACAGGGTTGGTCGGGGAGCTGTTTTTT.

This clone was seen ten or more times. The chain has TRBV27 and TRBJ2-7; possible D gene TRBD2, 5 bases. Trimming stripped 4 bases from V and 3 bases from J, with 16 bases between. Germline-derived CDR1 and CDR2 are MNHEY and SMNVEV (reference sequence). CDR3 length equals 15 residues. CDR3 region: CASSSPRDRHYEQYF. CDR3 DNA sequence: TGTGCCAGCAGTTCTCCGAGGGATCGACACTACGAGCAGTACTTC.

The chain links TRBV5-1 to TRBJ2-7, with D possibly matching TRBD2 (7 bases). Trimming took off 5 bases at V and 3 bases at J, with 18 bases between the two ends. Germline CDR1 SGHRS, CDR2 YFSETQ. The CDR3 runs 15 residues. The CDR3 DNA reads TGCGCCAGCAGGCCGGCGGGGGCGGGATTCTACGAGCAGTACTTC. Protein product: CASRPAGAGFYEQYF. Looking up the rest from reference TRBV5-1 and TRBJ2-7 gives the full variable domain: KAGVTQTPRYLIKTRGQQVTLSCSPISGHRSVSWYQQTPGQGLQFLFEYFSETQRNKGNFPGRFSGRQFSNSRSEMNVSTLELGDSALYLCASRPAGAGFYEQYFGPGTRLTVT.

V usage is TRBV29-1 and J usage is TRBJ1-1; unclear D gene. V was pared by 0 bases and J by 0 bases, with 11 bases between. Per the germline V gene, CDR1 is SQVTM and CDR2 is ANQGSEA. The CDR3 sequence is 15 residues long. In DNA form, the CDR3 reads TGCAGCGTTGAAGATGACCGATTATTGAACACTGAAGCTTTCTTT. The encoded protein is CSVEDDRLLNTEAFF.

The V call is TRBV6-6, the J call TRBJ2-7; TRBD1 might be the D (6 bases). The CDR3 totals 13 residues. The V end was cut by 5 bases, the J end by 3 bases, with 11 bases between. Germline assignment: CDR1 MNHNY and CDR2 SVGAGI (reference sequence). Here the CDR3 DNA reads TGTGCCAGCAGTCCAATGACAGGCTACGAGCAGTACTTC. The encoded protein is CASSPMTGYEQYF.

The chain joins TRBV30 to TRBJ1-1; no clear D. The CDR3 is 13 amino acids. In germline, CDR1 is GTSNPN, CDR2 SVGIG (reference sequence). Trimming took 0 bases from V and 7 from J, leaving 12 bases between them. The CDR3 region has the DNA TGTGCCTGGAGTGTACTGGGAATGGGTGAAGCTTTCTTT. The encoded protein is CAWSVLGMGEAFF.

V gene TRBV11-3 combines with J gene TRBJ1-1, with D unclear. Trimming left V 2 bases short and J 6 bases short, with 10 bases between. The CDR3 is 13 amino acids. Germline V gene sequence: CDR1 SGHNT, CDR2 YENEEA. CDR3 DNA sequence: TGTGCCAGCAGCTTATTTGTCAGTGCTGAAGCTTTCTTT. Translation: CASSLFVSAEAFF.